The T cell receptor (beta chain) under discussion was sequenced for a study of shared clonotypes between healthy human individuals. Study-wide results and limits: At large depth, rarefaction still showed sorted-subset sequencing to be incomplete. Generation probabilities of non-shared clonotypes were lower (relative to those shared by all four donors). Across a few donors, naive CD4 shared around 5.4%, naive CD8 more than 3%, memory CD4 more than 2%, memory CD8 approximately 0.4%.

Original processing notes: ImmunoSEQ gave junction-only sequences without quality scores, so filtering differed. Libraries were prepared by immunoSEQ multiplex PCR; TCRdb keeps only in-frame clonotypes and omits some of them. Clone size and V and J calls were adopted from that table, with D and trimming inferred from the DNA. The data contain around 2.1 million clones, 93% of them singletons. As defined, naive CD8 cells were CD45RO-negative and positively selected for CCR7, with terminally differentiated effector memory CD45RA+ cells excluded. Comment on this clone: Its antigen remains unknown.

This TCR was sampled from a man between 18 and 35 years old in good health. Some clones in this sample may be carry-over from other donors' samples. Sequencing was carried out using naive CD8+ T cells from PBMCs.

CDR3 protein: CSVEAGQGTDTQYF. The CDR3 DNA reads as TGCAGCGTTGAAGCGGGACAGGGGACAGATACGCAGTATTTT. This chain links TRBV29-1 with TRBJ2-3, with TRBD1 matching over 10 bases. The V segment lost 1 base and the J segment 3 bases; nucleotides outside the gene matches: 1. The CDR3 sequence is 14 residues long. Germline values: CDR1 SQVTM, CDR2 ANQGSEA.